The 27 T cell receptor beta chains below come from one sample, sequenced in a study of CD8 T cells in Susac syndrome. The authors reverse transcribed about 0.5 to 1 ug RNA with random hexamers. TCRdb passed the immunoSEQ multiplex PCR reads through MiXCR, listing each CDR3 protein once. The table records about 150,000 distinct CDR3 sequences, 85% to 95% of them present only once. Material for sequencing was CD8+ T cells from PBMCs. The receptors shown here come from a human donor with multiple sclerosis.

In DNA, the CDR3 is TGCAGCGTTGACGATAGGGTCACCTATGGCTACACCTTC. This gives the protein CSVDDRVTYGYTF. This chain joins TRBV29-1 and TRBJ1-2; D is undetermined. Germline-derived CDR1 and CDR2 are SQVTM and ANQGSEA. V shed 3 bases and J shed 4 bases, with 12 bases lying between them. The CDR3 covers 13 residues.

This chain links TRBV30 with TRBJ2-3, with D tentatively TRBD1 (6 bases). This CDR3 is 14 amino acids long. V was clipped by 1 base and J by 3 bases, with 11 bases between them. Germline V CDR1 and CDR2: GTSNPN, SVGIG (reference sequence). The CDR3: CAWSALQGTDTQYF. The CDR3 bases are TGTGCCTGGAGTGCCTTACAGGGAACAGATACGCAGTATTTT.

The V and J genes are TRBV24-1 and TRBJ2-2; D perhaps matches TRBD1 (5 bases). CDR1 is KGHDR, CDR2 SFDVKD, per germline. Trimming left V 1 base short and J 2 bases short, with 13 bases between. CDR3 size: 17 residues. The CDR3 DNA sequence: TGTGCCACCAGTGATTTCACCGGCAGGGATAACACCGGGGAGCTGTTTTTT. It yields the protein CATSDFTGRDNTGELFF.

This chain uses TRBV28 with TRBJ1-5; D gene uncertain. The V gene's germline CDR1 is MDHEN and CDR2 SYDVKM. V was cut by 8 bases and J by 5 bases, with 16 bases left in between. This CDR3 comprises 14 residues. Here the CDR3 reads CASFPGVSDQPQHF. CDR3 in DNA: TGTGCCAGCTTCCCTGGGGTTTCGGATCAGCCCCAGCATTTT.

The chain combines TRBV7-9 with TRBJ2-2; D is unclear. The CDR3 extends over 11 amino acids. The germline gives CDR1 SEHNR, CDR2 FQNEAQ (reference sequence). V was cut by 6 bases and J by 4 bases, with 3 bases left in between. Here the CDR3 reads CASRVTGELFF. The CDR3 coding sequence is TGTGCCAGCAGAGTCACCGGGGAGCTGTTTTTT.

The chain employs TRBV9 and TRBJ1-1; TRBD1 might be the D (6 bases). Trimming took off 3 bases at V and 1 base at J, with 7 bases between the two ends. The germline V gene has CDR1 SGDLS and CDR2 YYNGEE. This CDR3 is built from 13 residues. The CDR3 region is CASSEGGNTEAFF. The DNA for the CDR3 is TGTGCCAGCAGCGAGGGGGGGAACACTGAAGCTTTCTTT.

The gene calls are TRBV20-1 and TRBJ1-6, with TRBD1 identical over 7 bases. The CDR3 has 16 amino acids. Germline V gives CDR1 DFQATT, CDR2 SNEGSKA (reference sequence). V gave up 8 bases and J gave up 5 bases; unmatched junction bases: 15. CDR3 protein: CSPQPKGATHNSPLHF. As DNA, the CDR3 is TGCAGTCCCCAGCCCAAGGGGGCAACGCATAATTCACCCCTCCACTTT.

The CDR3, as DNA: TGTGCCTGGAGTGTTTGGACAGGGTACAATGAGCAGTTCTTC. It specifies CAWSVWTGYNEQFF. This chain connects TRBV30 to TRBJ2-1, with TRBD1 matching over 8 bases. This CDR3 region has 14 residues. Germline lookup yields CDR1 GTSNPN and CDR2 SVGIG (reference sequence). J was trimmed by 4 bases and V by 0 bases; bases with no gene match: 2.

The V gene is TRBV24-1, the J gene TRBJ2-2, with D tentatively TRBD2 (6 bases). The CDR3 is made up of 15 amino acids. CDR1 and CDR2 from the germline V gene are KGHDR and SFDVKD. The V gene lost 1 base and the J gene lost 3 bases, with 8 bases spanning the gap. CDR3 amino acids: CATSDLREDTGELFF. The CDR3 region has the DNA TGTGCCACCAGTGATTTAAGGGAGGACACCGGGGAGCTGTTTTTT.

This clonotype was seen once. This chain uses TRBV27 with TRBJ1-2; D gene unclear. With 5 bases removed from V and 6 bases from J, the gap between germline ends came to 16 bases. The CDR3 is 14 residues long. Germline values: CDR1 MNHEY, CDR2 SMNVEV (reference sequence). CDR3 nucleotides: TGTGCCAGCAGTCCCGCCTTGGGGAGGAATGGCTACACCTTC. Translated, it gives CASSPALGRNGYTF.

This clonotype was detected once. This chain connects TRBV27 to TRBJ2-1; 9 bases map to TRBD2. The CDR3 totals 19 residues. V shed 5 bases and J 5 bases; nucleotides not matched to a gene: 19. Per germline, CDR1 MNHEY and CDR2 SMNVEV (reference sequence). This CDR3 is CASSPLRTSAGAPHNEQFF. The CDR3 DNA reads TGTGCCAGCAGTCCGTTGAGGACTAGCGCGGGGGCCCCCCACAATGAGCAGTTCTTC.

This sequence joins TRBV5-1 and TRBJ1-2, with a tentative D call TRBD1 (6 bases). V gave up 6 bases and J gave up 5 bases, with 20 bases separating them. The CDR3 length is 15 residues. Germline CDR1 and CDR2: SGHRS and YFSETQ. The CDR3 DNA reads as TGCGCCAGCAACCAGGCGGGGGGGCGCGGGTATGGCTACACCTTC. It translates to CASNQAGGRGYGYTF.

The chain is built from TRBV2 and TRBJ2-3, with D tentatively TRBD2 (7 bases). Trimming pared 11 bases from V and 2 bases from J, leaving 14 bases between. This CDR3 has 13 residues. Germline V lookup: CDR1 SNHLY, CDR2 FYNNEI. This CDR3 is CAERGAFTDTQYF. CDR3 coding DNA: TGTGCCGAACGGGGGGCTTTCACAGATACGCAGTATTTT. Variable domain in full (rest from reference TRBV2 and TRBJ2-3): EPEVTQTPSHQVTQMGQEVILRCVPISNHLYFYWYRQILGQKVEFLVSFYNNEISEKSEIFDDQFSVERPDGSNFTLKIRSTKLEDSAMYFCAERGAFTDTQYFGPGTRLTVL.

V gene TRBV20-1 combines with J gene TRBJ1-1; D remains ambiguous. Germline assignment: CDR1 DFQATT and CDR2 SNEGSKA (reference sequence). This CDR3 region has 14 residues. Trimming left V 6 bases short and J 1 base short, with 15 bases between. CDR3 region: CSANRRRGNTEAFF. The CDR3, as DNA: TGCAGTGCCAATCGAAGGCGAGGGAACACTGAAGCTTTCTTT.

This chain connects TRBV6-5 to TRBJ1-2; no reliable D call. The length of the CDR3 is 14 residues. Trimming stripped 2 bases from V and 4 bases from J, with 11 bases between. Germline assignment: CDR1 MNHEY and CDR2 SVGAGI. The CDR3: CASSYARFGYGYTF. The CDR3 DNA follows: TGTGCCAGCAGTTACGCCCGGTTTGGCTATGGCTACACCTTC.

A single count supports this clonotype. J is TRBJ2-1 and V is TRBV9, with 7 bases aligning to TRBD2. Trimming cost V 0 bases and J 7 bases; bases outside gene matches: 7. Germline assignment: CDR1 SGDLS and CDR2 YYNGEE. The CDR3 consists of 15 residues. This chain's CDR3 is CASSVGAGERNEQFF. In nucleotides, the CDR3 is TGTGCCAGCAGCGTAGGGGCGGGGGAAAGGAATGAGCAGTTCTTC.

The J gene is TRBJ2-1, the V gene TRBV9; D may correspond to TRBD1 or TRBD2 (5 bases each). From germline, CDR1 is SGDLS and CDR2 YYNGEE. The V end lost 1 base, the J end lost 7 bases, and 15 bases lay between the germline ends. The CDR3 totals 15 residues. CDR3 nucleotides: TGTGCCAGCAGCGTAACTGCTAGCTGGGGGAATGAGCAGTTCTTC. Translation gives CASSVTASWGNEQFF. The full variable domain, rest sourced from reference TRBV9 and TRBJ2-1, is DSGVTQTPKHLITATGQRVTLRCSPRSGDLSVYWYQQSLDQGLQFLIQYYNGEERAKGNILERFSAQQFPDLHSELNLSSLELGDSALYFCASSVTASWGNEQFFGPGTRLTVL.

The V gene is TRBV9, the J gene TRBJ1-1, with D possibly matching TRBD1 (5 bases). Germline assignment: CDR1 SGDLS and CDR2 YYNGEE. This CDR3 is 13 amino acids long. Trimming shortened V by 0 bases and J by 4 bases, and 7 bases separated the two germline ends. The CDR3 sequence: CASSVGQITEAFF. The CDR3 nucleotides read TGTGCCAGCAGCGTAGGACAGATCACTGAAGCTTTCTTT.

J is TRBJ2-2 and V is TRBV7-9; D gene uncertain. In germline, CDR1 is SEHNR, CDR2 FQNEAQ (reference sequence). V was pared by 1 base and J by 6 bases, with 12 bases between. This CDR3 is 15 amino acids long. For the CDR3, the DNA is TGTGCCAGCAGCTTAGAAGCCATAATAGCCGGGGAGCTGTTTTTT. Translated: CASSLEAIIAGELFF.

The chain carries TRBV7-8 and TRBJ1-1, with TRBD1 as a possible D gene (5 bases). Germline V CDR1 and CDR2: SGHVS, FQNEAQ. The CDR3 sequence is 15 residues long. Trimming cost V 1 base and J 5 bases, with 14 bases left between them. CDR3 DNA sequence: TGTGCCAGCAGCTTAGTGAGGGGCATGGATACTGAAGCTTTCTTT. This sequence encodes CASSLVRGMDTEAFF. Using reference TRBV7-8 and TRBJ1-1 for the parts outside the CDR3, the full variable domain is GAGVSQSPRYKVAKRGQDVALRCDPISGHVSLFWYQQALGQGPEFLTYFQNEAQLDKSGLPSDRFFAERPEGSVSTLKIQRTQQEDSAVYLCASSLVRGMDTEAFFGQGTRLTVV.

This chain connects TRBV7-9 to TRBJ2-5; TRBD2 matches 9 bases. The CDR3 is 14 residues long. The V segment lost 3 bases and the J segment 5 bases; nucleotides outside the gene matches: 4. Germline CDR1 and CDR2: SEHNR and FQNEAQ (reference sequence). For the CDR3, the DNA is TGTGCCAGCAGCTTTCCCAGCGGGAGGGAGACCCAGTACTTC. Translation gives CASSFPSGRETQYF. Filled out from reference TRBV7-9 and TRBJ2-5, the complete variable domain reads DTGVSQNPRHKITKRGQNVTFRCDPISEHNRLYWYRQTLGQGPEFLTYFQNEAQLEKSRLLSDRFSAERPKGSFSTLEIQRTEQGDSAMYLCASSFPSGRETQYFGPGTRLLVL.

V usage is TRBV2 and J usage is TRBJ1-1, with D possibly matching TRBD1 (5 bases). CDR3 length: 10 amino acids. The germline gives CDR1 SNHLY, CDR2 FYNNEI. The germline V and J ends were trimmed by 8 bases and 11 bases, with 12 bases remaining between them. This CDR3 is CASGGTGAFF. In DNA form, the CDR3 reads TGTGCCAGCGGAGGGACGGGGGCTTTCTTT. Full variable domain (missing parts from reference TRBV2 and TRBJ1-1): EPEVTQTPSHQVTQMGQEVILRCVPISNHLYFYWYRQILGQKVEFLVSFYNNEISEKSEIFDDQFSVERPDGSNFTLKIRSTKLEDSAMYFCASGGTGAFFGQGTRLTVV.

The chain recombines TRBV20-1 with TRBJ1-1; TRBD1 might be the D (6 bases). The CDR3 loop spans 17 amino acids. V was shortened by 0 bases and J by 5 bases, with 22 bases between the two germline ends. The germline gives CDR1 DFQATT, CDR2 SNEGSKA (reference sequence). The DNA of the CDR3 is TGCAGTGCTAGAGATCCCGAGATACAGGGCCAGGGGACTGAAGCTTTCTTT. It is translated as CSARDPEIQGQGTEAFF.

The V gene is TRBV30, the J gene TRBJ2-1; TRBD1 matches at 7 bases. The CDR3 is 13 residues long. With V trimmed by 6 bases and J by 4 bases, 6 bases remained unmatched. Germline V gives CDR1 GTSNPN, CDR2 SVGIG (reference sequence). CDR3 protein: CACRGQEYNEQFF. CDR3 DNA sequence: TGTGCCTGCCGAGGACAGGAGTACAATGAGCAGTTCTTC.

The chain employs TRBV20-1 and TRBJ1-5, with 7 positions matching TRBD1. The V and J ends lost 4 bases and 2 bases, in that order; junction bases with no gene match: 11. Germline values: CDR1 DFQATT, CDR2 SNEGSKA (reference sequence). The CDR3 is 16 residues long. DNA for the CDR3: TGCAGTGCTACCCCCCTTGACAGGGAGGGCAATCAGCCCCAGCATTTT. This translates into CSATPLDREGNQPQHF.

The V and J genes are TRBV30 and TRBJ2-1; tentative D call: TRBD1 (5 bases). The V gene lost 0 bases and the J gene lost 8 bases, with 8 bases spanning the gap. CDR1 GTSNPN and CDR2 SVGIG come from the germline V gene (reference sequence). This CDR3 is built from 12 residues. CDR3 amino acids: CAWSVRGDEQFF. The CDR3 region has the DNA TGTGCCTGGAGTGTAAGGGGCGATGAGCAGTTCTTC.

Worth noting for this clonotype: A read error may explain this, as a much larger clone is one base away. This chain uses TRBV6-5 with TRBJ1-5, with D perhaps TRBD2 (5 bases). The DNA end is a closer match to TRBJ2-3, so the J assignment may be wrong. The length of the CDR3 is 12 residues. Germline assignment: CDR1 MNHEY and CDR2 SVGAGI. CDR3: CASRGANQPQYF. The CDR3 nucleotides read TGTGCCAGCCGGGGAGCCAATCAGCCCCAGTATTTT.